This T cell receptor beta chain is from a study of CD8 T cells in Susac syndrome. Study observations and caveats: The study acknowledged a relatively small number of individuals in its TCR sequencing and HLA analysis.

The sequenced target, TCR beta, came from blood CD8+ and CD4+ T cells. Negative isolation was used for CD8+ and CD4+ T cells, and FACS enrichment was applied to TEMRA cells. Random hexamers served to reverse transcribe about 0.5 to 1 ug RNA. TCRdb re-called the immunoSEQ multiplex PCR reads through MiXCR, storing one row per CDR3 protein. The sample carries 150,000 to 190,000 distinct CDR3 sequences, 85% to 95% recorded once. With regard to this clonotype: Its cognate antigen is unknown.

This TCR was recovered from a human donor with Susac syndrome. Sequencing was done on a sample of CD4+ T cells from PBMCs.

In DNA form, the CDR3 reads TGTGCCAGCAGCTTGGAAGCAGGGGAGACAGATACGCAGTATTTT. This codes for CASSLEAGETDTQYF. This sequence joins TRBV5-4 and TRBJ2-3; D may be TRBD1 (6 bases). The ends were cut back, 0 bases at V and 3 bases at J, with 11 bases in the middle. CDR1 and CDR2 from the germline V gene are SGHNT and YYREEE (reference sequence). CDR3 length equals 15 residues.